This T cell receptor (beta chain) was found in a study of T-cell memory formation after mild COVID-19. Background on the study: Largely, TCR clusters stayed within a single donor. General study results and limits: Still unconfirmed is whether the second-wave clones peaking on day 37 recognized SARS-CoV-2. Clones that shrank (day 15 to 85) were balanced CD4/CD8, whereas later expanders leaned CD4+.

V lost 5 bases and J 10 bases, leaving 21 bases between the germline ends. The CDR3 has 15 residues. Germline values: CDR1 LGHNA, CDR2 YSLEER. This clonotype was seen more than once but under ten times. What it binds is unknown. A 5'RACE reaction primed in the constant segment made cDNA libraries of TCR alpha and TCR beta, and these carried sample barcodes and UMIs. Each CDR3 protein is one row after TCRdb ran MiXCR on the 5' RACE reads. The table lists 120,000 to 150,000 distinct CDR3 sequences, roughly a fifth of them singletons. This clonotype was sampled from an adult woman who had mild COVID-19 (a few samples of this study predate the infection). Cell type and time point are not known. Specimen: PBMCs or a T cell subset sorted from them (not recorded which). The chain employs TRBV4-3 and TRBJ2-1; unclear D gene. Written as DNA, the CDR3 is TGCGCCAGCAGCATAGAGGCGGCTGGGCCTCAAGAGCAGTTCTTC. It translates to CASSIEAAGPQEQFF.